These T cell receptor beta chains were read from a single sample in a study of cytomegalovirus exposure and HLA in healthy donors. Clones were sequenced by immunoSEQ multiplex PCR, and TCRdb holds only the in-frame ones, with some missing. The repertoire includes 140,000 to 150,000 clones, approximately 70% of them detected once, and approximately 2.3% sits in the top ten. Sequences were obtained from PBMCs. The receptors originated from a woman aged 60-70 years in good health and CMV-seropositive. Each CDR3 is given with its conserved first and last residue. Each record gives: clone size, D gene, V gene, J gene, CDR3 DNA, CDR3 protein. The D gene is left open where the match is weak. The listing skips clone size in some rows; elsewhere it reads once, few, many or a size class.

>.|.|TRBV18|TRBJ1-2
TGTGCCAGCTCACCAGGAGCAGGGCCTAACTATGGCTACACCTTC
CASSPGAGPNYGYTF
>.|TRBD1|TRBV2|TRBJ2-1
TGTGCCAGCAGTGGGGGGGGACAGGGTATGAATGAGCAGTTCTTC
CASSGGGQGMNEQFF
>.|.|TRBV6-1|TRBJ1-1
TGTGCCAGCAGTGAGAGGGTCTTGCACACTGAAGCTTTCTTT
CASSERVLHTEAFF
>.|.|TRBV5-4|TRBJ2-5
TGTGCCAGCAGCTTGGACGGGAGTTACCAAGAGACCCAGTACTTC
CASSLDGSYQETQYF
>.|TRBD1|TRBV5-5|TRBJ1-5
TGTGCCAGCAGCTTGGAGACAGGGCTCAGGCAGCCCCAGCATTTT
CASSLETGLRQPQHF
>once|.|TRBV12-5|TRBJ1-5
TGTGCTAGTGGTTTGGTCGGAGAAAACCAGCCCCAGCATTTT
CASGLVGENQPQHF
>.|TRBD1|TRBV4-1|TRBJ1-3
TGCGCCAGCAGCCAAGATGGAAGGGAGACAGGGTGGGTTAGTGCTGGAAACACCATATATTTT
CASSQDGRETGWVSAGNTIYF
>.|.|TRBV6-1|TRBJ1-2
TGTGCCAGCAGTGAAGCGCTTGGAGGCAACTATGGCTACACCTTC
CASSEALGGNYGYTF
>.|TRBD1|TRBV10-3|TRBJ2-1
TGTGCCATCAGGGCCGGGACAGGGTCCTACAATGAGCAGTTCTTC
CAIRAGTGSYNEQFF
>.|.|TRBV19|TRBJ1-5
TGTGCCAGTACCCTCGACGGGAATCAGCCCCAGCATTTT
CASTLDGNQPQHF
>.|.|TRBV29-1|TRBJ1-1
TGCAGCGTTGAAGGGCCGAACACTGAAGCTTTCTTT
CSVEGPNTEAFF
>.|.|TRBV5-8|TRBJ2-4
TGTGCCAGCCGCGCCGCGGGATCGAACATTCAGTACTTC
CASRAAGSNIQYF
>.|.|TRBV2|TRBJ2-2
TGTGCCAGCAGCCAAGGGGCTCACACCGGGGAGCTGTTTTTT
CASSQGAHTGELFF
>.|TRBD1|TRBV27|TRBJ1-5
TGTGCCAGCAGAACACGACAGGGGGCCAATCAGCCCCAGCATTTT
CASRTRQGANQPQHF
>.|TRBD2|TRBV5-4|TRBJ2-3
TGTGCCACACGACTAAGCGGGACCCGCACAGATACGCAGTATTTT
CATRLSGTRTDTQYF
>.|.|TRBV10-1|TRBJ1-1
TGCGCCAGCAGTGAGTATAAGGGGCCGGGGGACACTGAAGCTTTCTTT
CASSEYKGPGDTEAFF
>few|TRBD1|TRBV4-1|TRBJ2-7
TGCGCCAGCAGCGGGGGGACAGGGGCCTACGAGCAGTACTTC
CASSGGTGAYEQYF
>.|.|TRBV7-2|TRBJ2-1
TGTGCCAGCAGCTTATGGAGCAATGAGCAGTTCTTC
CASSLWSNEQFF
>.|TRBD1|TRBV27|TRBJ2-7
TGTGCCAGCAGGGGGGAGAACAGGGGAACGTTCGAGCAGTACTTC
CASRGENRGTFEQYF
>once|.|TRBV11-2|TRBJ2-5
TGTGCCAGCGGAGCGGCCACTACGGCCCAGTACTTC
CASGAATTAQYF
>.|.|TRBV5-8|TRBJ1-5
TGTGCCAGCAGCTTAGGCATAGGGCAGGGGATTCAGCCCCAGCATTTT
CASSLGIGQGIQPQHF
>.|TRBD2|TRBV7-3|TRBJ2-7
TGTGCCAGCAGCTCCGCGGGAGGGGAGTACGAGCAGTACTTC
CASSSAGGEYEQYF
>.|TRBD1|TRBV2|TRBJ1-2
TGTGCCAGCCGGCGCGATTTCACAGGGGGCGGATATGGCTACACCTTC
CASRRDFTGGGYGYTF
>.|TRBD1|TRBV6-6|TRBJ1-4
TGTGCCAGCAGACCCGGACAGGGCTATAATGAAAAACTGTTTTTT
CASRPGQGYNEKLFF
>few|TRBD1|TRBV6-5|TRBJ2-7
TGTGCCAGCATCCGGGACAGGGGGTCTCGGGAGCAGTACTTC
CASIRDRGSREQYF
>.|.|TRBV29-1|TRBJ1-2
TGCAGCGTTGAAGAAGGAGGGACCAGCTATGGCTACACCTTC
CSVEEGGTSYGYTF
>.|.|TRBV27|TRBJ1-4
TGTGCCAGCAGTCCCTATGCAACTAATGAAAAACTGTTTTTT
CASSPYATNEKLFF
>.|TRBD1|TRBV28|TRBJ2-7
TGTGCCAGTACCTCGGGACAGCCATCCTACGAGCAGTACTTC
CASTSGQPSYEQYF
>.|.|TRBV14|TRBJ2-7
TGTGCCAGCAGCCAATCGACTCCCTACGAGCAGTACTTC
CASSQSTPYEQYF
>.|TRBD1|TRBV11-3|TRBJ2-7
TGTGCCAGCAGCTTAGGGGACAGCTACGAGCAGTACTTC
CASSLGDSYEQYF
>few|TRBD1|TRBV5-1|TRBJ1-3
TGCGCCAGCAGCTTAAGGACAGGGGAAGGAAACACCATATATTTT
CASSLRTGEGNTIYF
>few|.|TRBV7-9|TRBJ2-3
TGTGCCAGCAGCCCACACGGCACAGATACGCAGTATTTT
CASSPHGTDTQYF
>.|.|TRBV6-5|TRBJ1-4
TGTGCCAGCAGTTACGAGACGGCAGGGGATGAAAAACTGTTTTTT
CASSYETAGDEKLFF
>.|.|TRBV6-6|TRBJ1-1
TGTGCCAGCAGCCCGGGACAACTGAACACTGAAGCTTTCTTT
CASSPGQLNTEAFF
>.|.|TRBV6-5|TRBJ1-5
TGTGCCAGCAGGGCGGGGGGCAATCAGCCCCAGCATTTT
CASRAGGNQPQHF
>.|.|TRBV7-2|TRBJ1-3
TGTGCCAGCAGCTTAACTAGGAACACCATATATTTT
CASSLTRNTIYF
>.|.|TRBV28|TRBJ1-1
TGTGCCAGCAGTTTAGGGGATCGGAGGAACGCTGAAGCTTTCTTT
CASSLGDRRNAEAFF
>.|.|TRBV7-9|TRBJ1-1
TGTCCCAGCAGCCACAGGAACACTGAAGCTTTCTTT
CPSSHRNTEAFF
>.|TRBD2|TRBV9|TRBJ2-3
TGTGCCAGCAGCGCAGAAGCGGGAGGGCCGAGAGATACGCAGTATTTT
CASSAEAGGPRDTQYF
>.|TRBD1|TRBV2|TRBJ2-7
TGTGCCAGCGGGCTAGGGACAGGGACGTACGAGCAGTACTTC
CASGLGTGTYEQYF
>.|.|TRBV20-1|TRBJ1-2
TGCAGTGCTAGTGAGGGAAGGGGCTACACCTTC
CSASEGRGYTF
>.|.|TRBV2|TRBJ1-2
TGTGCCAGCACCCGGGGTGGGGGCGTACCTAACTATGGCTACACCTTC
CASTRGGGVPNYGYTF
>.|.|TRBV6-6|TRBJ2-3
TGTGCCAGCAGTTACTCGTCCTCAGATACGCAGTATTTT
CASSYSSSDTQYF
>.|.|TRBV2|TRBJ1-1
TGTGCCAGCCGACTCCGGGGGTCGCGGGACAACACTGAAGCTTTCTTT
CASRLRGSRDNTEAFF
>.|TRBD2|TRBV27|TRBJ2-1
TGTGCCAGCAGTTTATACGGGAGGCTTGACAATGAGCAGTTCTTC
CASSLYGRLDNEQFF
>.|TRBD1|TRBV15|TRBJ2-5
TGTGCCACCAGCGGAAACAGGGGGGAGACCCAGTACTTC
CATSGNRGETQYF
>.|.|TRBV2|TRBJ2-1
TGTGCCAGCAGTCGCACTGGAGCGGGCTACAATGAGCAGTTCTTC
CASSRTGAGYNEQFF
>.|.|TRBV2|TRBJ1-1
TGTGCCAGCAGTGAACGGGGGGCGCTCTACACTGAAGCTTTCTTT
CASSERGALYTEAFF
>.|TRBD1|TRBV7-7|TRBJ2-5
TGTGCTAGCAGCTTAGTAGGGACAGGTCAAGAGACCCAGTACTTC
CASSLVGTGQETQYF
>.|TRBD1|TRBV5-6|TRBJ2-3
TGTGCCAGCAGCCATGACAGGGGATACACAGATACGCAGTATTTT
CASSHDRGYTDTQYF
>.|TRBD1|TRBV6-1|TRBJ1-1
TGTGCCAGCGGACAGGGAGGTAATACTGAAGCTTTCTTT
CASGQGGNTEAFF
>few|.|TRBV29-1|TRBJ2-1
TGCAGCGTTCTCGCAGCTGGGGCGCCCTACAATGAGCAGTTCTTC
CSVLAAGAPYNEQFF
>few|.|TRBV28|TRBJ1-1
TGTGCCAGCAGCGGCCAGAAGGGTCGAGGGACTGAAGCTTTCTTT
CASSGQKGRGTEAFF
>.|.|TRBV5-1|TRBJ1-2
TGCGCCAGCAGCTTGTCGGGGGACTATGGCTACACCTTC
CASSLSGDYGYTF
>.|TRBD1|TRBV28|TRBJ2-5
TGTGCCAGCAGCCTGGGCGGACAGGGGGCTGTTGAGACCCAGTACTTC
CASSLGGQGAVETQYF